The 8 T cell receptor beta chains below were found in one sample sequenced in a study of T cells of healthy individuals. TCRdb re-called the 5' RACE reads through MiXCR, storing one row per CDR3 protein. The repertoire holds 65,000 to 95,000 distinct CDR3 sequences, with 5% as singletons. The receptors were sampled from a female donor in good health.

In its sample, this clonotype was seen many times. J is TRBJ2-3 and V is TRBV7-2; D is possibly TRBD2 (5 bases). The CDR3 runs 15 residues. The V end was cut by 1 base, the J end by 1 base, with 9 bases between. Per germline, CDR1 SGHTA and CDR2 FQGNSA. DNA of the CDR3: TGTGCCAGCAGCTTAGGGACTCCAGGCACAGATACGCAGTATTTT. The encoded protein is CASSLGTPGTDTQYF.

The V and J genes are TRBV18 and TRBJ1-1; 8 positions agree with TRBD1. V lost 3 bases and J lost 0; bases outside the gene matches: 6. The CDR3 has 16 residues. Per the germline V gene, CDR1 is KGHSH and CDR2 is LQKENI. The CDR3 sequence: CASSPQRQGMNTEAFF. CDR3 nucleotides: TGTGCCAGCTCACCCCAGAGACAGGGGATGAACACTGAAGCTTTCTTT.

A few counts support this clonotype. The J gene is TRBJ2-5, the V gene TRBV6-6, with 8 positions matching TRBD2. The CDR3 consists of 17 residues. Looked up from germline, CDR1 is MNHNY and CDR2 is SVGAGI (reference sequence). V was pared by 0 bases and J by 0 bases, with 6 bases of the junction left unmatched. In DNA, the CDR3 is TGTGCCAGCAGTTACTCTGGCATAGCGGGAAACCAAGAGACCCAGTACTTC. Protein product: CASSYSGIAGNQETQYF.

The chain has TRBV30 and TRBJ1-1; no reliable D call. Trimming pared 4 bases from V and 1 base from J, leaving 13 bases between. CDR1 is GTSNPN, CDR2 SVGIG, per germline (reference sequence). This CDR3 region has 14 residues. The CDR3 protein is CAWTQKGANTEAFF. DNA of the CDR3: TGTGCCTGGACCCAAAAGGGAGCGAACACTGAAGCTTTCTTT.

At least ten counts were recorded for this clonotype. A much bigger clone sits one base away, suggesting this may be a read error. The rearrangement joins TRBV11-1 to TRBJ2-2, with TRBD1 identical over 8 bases. Germline V gene sequence: CDR1 SGHAT, CDR2 FQDESV (reference sequence). The CDR3 extends over 14 amino acids. The V and J ends lost 5 bases and 6 bases, in that order; junction bases with no gene match: 5. The DNA of the CDR3 is TGTGCCAGCAGCCCGACAGGGGCGGCCGGGGAGCTGTTTTTT. Its translation is CASSPTGAAGELFF.

At least ten counts were recorded for this clonotype. V and J are TRBV27 and TRBJ2-7, with 10 positions matching TRBD1. Germline values: CDR1 MNHEY, CDR2 SMNVEV (reference sequence). The CDR3 is 17 amino acids. J gave up 2 bases and V 0 bases, and 7 bases lay outside the gene matches. As DNA, the CDR3 is TGTGCCAGCAGTTTATCCCAAGGGACAGGGGAGGCCTACGAGCAGTACTTC. Its protein is CASSLSQGTGEAYEQYF.

In its sample, this clonotype was seen many times. V usage is TRBV13 and J usage is TRBJ2-2; D is uncertain. The CDR3 is 18 residues long. V lost 6 bases and J lost 0, with 20 bases in between. Germline assignment: CDR1 PRHDT and CDR2 FYEKMQ (reference sequence). CDR3 nucleotides: TGTGCCAGCAGTTCTGTAGATGGCCACCTCTCGAACACCGGGGAGCTGTTTTTT. Translated: CASSSVDGHLSNTGELFF.

This clonotype was detected only a few times. V gene TRBV30 combines with J gene TRBJ1-6; D is ambiguous. This CDR3 contains 15 residues. V gave up 3 bases and J gave up 0 bases, with 9 bases separating them. Germline lookup yields CDR1 GTSNPN and CDR2 SVGIG (reference sequence). CDR3 residues: CAWRAVSSYNSPLHF. The CDR3 DNA follows: TGTGCCTGGAGGGCTGTCAGCTCCTATAATTCACCCCTCCACTTT. Based on the CDR3 plus reference TRBV30 and TRBJ1-6, the full variable domain is SQTIHQWPATLVQPVGSPLSLECTVEGTSNPNLYWYRQAAGRGLQLLFYSVGIGQISSEVPQNLSASRPQDRQFILSSKKLLLSDSGFYLCAWRAVSSYNSPLHFGNGTRLTVT.